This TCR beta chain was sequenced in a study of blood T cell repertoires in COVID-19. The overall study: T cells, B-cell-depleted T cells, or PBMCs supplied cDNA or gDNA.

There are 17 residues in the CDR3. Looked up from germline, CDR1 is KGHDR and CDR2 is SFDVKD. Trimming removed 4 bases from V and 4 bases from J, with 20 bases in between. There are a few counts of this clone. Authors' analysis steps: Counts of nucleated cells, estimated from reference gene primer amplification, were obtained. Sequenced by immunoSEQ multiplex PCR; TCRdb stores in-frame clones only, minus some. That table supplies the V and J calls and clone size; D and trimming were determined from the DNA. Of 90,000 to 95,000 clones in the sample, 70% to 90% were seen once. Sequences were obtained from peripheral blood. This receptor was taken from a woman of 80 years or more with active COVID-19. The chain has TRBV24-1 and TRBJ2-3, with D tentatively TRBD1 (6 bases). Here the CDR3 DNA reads TGTGCCACCAGTGACCCCTCAGGGGCGACGCGACCAGATACGCAGTATTTT. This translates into CATSDPSGATRPDTQYF.